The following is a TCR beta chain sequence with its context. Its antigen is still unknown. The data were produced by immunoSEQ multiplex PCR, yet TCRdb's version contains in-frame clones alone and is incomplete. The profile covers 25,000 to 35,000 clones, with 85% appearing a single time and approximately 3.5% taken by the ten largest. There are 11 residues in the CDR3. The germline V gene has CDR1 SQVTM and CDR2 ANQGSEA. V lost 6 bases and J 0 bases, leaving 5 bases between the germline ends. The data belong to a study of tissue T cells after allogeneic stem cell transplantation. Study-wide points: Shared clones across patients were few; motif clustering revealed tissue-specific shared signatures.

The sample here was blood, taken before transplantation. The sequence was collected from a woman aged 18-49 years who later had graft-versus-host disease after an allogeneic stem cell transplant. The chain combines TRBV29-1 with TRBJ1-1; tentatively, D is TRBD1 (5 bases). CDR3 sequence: CSVGVNTEAFF. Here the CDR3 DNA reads TGCAGCGTGGGGGTGAACACTGAAGCTTTCTTT.